This T cell receptor beta chain is drawn from a study of T cells in tuberculosis. The study, taken as a whole, reports: Classification accuracy was about 90% (AUROC approximately 0.9) with the GMM-specific repertoire.

Germline CDR1 reads LNHDA; CDR2 reads SQIVND (reference sequence). The length of the CDR3 is 15 residues. The V gene end was trimmed by 4 bases and the J gene end by 0 bases; junction bases not matched to a gene: 2. Concerning this clone: Antigen unknown.

Data came from immunoSEQ multiplex PCR; TCRdb stores just in-frame clones and leaves some out. The sample yields 35,000 to 40,000 clones, 85% to 95% seen once. The chain links TRBV19 to TRBJ2-2, with 7 bases matching TRBD1. Sequences were obtained from PBMCs. This clonotype was obtained from a donor aged 10-29 years with latent tuberculosis or without tuberculosis infection. Some clones in this sample may be carry-over from other donors' samples. Written as DNA, the CDR3 is TGTGCCAGTAGTAAGGGGGCGGCGAACACCGGGGAGCTGTTTTTT. The encoded protein is CASSKGAANTGELFF. Supplemented by reference TRBV19 and TRBJ2-2, the full variable domain reads DGGITQSPKYLFRKEGQNVTLSCEQNLNHDAMYWYRQDPGQGLRLIYYSQIVNDFQKGDIAEGYSVSREKKESFPLTVTSAQKNPTAFYLCASSKGAANTGELFFGEGSRLTVL.